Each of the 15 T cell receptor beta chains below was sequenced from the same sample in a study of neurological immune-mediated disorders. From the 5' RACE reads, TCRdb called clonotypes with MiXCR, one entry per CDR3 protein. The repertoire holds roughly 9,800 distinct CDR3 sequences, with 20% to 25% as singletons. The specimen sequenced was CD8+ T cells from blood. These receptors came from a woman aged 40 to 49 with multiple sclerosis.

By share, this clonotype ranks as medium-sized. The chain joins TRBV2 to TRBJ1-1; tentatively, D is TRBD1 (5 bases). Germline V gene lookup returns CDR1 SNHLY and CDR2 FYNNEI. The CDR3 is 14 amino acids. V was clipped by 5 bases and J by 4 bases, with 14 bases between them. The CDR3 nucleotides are TGTGCCAGCAGTTCGACAGCCGCCCTCACTGAAGCTTTCTTT. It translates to CASSSTAALTEAFF. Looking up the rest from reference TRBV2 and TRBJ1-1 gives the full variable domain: EPEVTQTPSHQVTQMGQEVILRCVPISNHLYFYWYRQILGQKVEFLVSFYNNEISEKSEIFDDQFSVERPDGSNFTLKIRSTKLEDSAMYFCASSSTAALTEAFFGQGTRLTVV.

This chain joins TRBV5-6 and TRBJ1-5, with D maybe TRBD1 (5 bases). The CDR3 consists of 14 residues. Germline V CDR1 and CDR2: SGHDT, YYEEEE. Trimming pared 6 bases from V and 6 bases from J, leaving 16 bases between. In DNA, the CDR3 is TGTGCCAGCACCTACGGGGGGGGAGGTCAGCCCCAGCATTTT. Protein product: CASTYGGGGQPQHF.

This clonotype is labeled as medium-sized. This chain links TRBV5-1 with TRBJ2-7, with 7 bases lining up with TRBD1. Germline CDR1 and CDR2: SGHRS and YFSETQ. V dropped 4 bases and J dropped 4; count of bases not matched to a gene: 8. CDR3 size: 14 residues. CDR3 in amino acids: CASSPSAGGYEQYF. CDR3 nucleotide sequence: TGCGCCAGCAGCCCCTCAGCAGGGGGTTACGAGCAGTACTTC.

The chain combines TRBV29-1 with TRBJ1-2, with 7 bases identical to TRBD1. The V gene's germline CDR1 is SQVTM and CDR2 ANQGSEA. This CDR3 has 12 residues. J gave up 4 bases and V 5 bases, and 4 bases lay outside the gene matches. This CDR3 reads CSVHDRAYGYTF. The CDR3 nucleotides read TGCAGCGTTCACGACAGGGCCTATGGCTACACCTTC.

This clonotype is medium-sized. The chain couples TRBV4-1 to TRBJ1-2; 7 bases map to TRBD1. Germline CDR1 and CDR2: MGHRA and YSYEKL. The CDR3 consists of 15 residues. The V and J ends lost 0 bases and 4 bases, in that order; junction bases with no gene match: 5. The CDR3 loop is CASSQETGALYGYTF. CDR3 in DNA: TGCGCCAGCAGCCAAGAAACAGGGGCCCTCTATGGCTACACCTTC.

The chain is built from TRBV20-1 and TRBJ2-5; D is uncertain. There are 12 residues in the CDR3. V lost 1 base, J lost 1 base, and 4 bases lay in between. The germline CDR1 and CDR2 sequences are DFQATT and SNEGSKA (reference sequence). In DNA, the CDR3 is TGCAGTGCTAGAGCGGTCCAAGAGACCCAGTACTTC. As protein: CSARAVQETQYF.

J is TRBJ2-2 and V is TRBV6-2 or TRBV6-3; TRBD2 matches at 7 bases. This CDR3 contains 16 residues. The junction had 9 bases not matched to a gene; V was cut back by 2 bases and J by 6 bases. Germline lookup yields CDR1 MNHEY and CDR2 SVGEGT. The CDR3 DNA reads TGTGCCAGCAGTTACGGGAGGGGTGAGGTGGCCGGGGAGCTGTTTTTT. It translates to CASSYGRGEVAGELFF.

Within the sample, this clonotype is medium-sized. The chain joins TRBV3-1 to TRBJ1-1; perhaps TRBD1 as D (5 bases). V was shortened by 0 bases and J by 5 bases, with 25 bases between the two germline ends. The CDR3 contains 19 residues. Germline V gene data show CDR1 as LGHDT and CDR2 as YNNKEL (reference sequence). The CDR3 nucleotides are TGTGCCAGCAGCCAAGATTTAGGGGACTTATACCTGGGAAATACTGAAGCTTTCTTT. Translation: CASSQDLGDLYLGNTEAFF.

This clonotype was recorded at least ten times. The CDR3, as DNA: TGTGCCAGCAGCTTGGTTGCTGAGGAACTGTTTTTT. Translating it yields CASSLVAEELFF. The rearrangement links TRBV5-6 to TRBJ1-4; D is undetermined. Trimming took 0 bases from V and 12 from J, leaving 9 bases between them. The V gene's germline CDR1 is SGHDT and CDR2 YYEEEE. CDR3 length equals 12 residues.

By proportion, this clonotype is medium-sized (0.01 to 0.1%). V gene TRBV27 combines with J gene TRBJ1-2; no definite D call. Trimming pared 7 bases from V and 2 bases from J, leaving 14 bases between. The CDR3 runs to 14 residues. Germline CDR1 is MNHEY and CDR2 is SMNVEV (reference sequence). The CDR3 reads CASTTQDGNYGYTF. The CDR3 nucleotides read TGTGCCAGCACGACCCAGGACGGGAACTATGGCTACACCTTC.

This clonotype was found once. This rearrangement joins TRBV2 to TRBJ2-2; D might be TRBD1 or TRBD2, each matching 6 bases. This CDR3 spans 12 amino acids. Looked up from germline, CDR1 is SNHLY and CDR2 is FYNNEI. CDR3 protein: CATWGATGELFF. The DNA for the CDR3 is TGTGCGACGTGGGGGGCGACCGGGGAGCTGTTTTTT.

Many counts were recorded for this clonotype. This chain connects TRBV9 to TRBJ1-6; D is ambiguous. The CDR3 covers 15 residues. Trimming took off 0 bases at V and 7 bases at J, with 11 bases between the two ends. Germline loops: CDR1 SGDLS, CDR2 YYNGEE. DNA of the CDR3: TGTGCCAGCAGCGTAGCCCTCGGCGGAAATTCACCCCTCCACTTT. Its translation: CASSVALGGNSPLHF.

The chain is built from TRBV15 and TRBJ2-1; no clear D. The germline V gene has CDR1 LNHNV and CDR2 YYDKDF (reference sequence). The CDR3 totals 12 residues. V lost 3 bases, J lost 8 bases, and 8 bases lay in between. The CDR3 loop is CATSSRIYEQFF. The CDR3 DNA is TGTGCCACCAGCAGCCGTATCTATGAGCAGTTCTTC.

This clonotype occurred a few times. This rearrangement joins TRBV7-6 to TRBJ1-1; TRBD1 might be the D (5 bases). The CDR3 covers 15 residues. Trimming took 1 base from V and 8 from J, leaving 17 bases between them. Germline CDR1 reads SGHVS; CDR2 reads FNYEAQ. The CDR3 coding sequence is TGTGCCAGCAGCTTAGGGGCGAGGGGACTGCCCGAAGCTTTCTTT. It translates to CASSLGARGLPEAFF.

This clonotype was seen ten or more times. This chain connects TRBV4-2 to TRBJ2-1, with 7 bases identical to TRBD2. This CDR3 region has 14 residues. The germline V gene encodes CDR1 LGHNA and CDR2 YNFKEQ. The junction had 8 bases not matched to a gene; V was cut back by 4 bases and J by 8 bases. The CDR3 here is CASSPGLVGYEQFF. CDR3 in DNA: TGTGCCAGCAGCCCTGGACTAGTCGGCTATGAGCAGTTCTTC.